Here is one TCR beta chain with its context. Its target is not known. As handled by the study authors: ImmunoSEQ output lacked quality scores and full-length reads, limiting matched filtering. The protocol was immunoSEQ multiplex PCR, while the TCRdb copy is restricted to in-frame clones and leaves out a portion. The DNA gave D and trimming, while V, J and clone size come from that table. The profile covers over 850,000 clones, with 78% appearing a single time and 0.5% to 0.65% taken by the ten largest. The data are from a study of shared clonotypes between healthy human individuals. Study observations and caveats: Non-shared clonotypes showed lower generation probabilities than clonotypes common to all four donors.

In the CD4+ fraction, cells were divided into CD45RA+ naive and CD45RA-negative memory subsets. CDR1 is MNHNS, CDR2 SASEGT, per germline. The CDR3 length is 22 residues. Trimming took 2 bases from V and 5 from J; bases not matched to a gene: 22. The sequencing sample was made of memory CD4+ T cells from PBMCs. Subset denoted: CD45RA-negative fraction. The receptor's source is a man younger than 35 in good health. Some clones in this sample may be carry-over from other donors' samples. V gene TRBV6-1 combines with J gene TRBJ2-5; 14 bases agree with TRBD2. The CDR3 here is CASSELPPRARLAGGPGETQYF. The CDR3 region has the DNA TGTGCCAGCAGTGAACTACCCCCGCGGGCGCGACTAGCGGGAGGGCCGGGGGAGACCCAGTACTTC.